This T cell receptor beta chain was observed in a study of siplizumab effects on memory and regulatory T cells. Findings of the study overall: The Treg-derived share of mappable alloreactive CD4+ clones averaged 68.8% with siplizumab and 26.9% in controls.

TCRdb keeps only in-frame clones here, not all; method: immunoSEQ multiplex PCR. The sample yields some 100,000 clones, approximately 94% seen once. Trimming stripped 6 bases from V and 8 bases from J, with 14 bases between. The germline V gene encodes CDR1 SQVTM and CDR2 ANQGSEA. This CDR3 is 12 amino acids long. Comment on this clone: Its antigen remains unidentified.

The sequence was collected from a human donor in good health. Material: non-Treg CD4+ T cells sorted from blood. The V and J genes are TRBV29-1 and TRBJ2-1, with a weak D call TRBD1 (6 bases). The CDR3 DNA reads as TGCAGCGTAGAGAAACAGGGCGATGAGCAGTTCTTC. Its translation: CSVEKQGDEQFF.